These 21 T cell receptor beta chains share one sample of origin, sequenced in a study of blood T cell repertoires in COVID-19 (dated by TCRdb to 2018 to 2021). Libraries were built with the immunoSEQ multiplex PCR assay. Imported from immuneACCESS, the table was reduced by TCRdb to in-frame sequences with V and J called. These copies leave out some clones; in studies compared against another copy, an unresolved V gene accounts for under half, and the cause of the remainder is not known. This sample gives around 120,000 clones in total; less than 90% of them show up just once. About 2.5% of the sample comes from the top ten. Sequenced: PBMCs or T cells enriched from blood (not recorded which). Receptor source: a woman in her forties or fifties who had recovered from COVID-19.

The chain is built from TRBV2 and TRBJ1-5, with D tentatively TRBD1 (6 bases). The V end was cut by 6 bases, the J end by 1 base, with 13 bases between. Germline CDR1 reads SNHLY; CDR2 reads FYNNEI. The length of the CDR3 is 15 residues. The CDR3, as DNA: TGTGCCAGCAGCGATACAGGGTCCAGCAATCAGCCCCAGCATTTT. Its translation: CASSDTGSSNQPQHF.

The chain joins TRBV18 to TRBJ1-2, with D unresolved. This CDR3 spans 15 amino acids. The V gene lost 3 bases and the J gene lost 1 base, with 12 bases spanning the gap. Germline V gene data show CDR1 as KGHSH and CDR2 as LQKENI. Written as DNA, the CDR3 is TGTGCCAGCTCACCCGGGCCCCGGGGTAACTATGGCTACACCTTC. Translation: CASSPGPRGNYGYTF.

The chain couples TRBV5-4 to TRBJ2-3; TRBD2 is a possible D gene (8 bases). The length of the CDR3 is 18 residues. The V gene's germline CDR1 is SGHNT and CDR2 YYREEE (reference sequence). V lost 5 bases and J 5 bases, leaving 27 bases between the germline ends. CDR3 region: CASSMWGLAGTARDTQYF. In nucleotides, the CDR3 is TGTGCCAGCAGTATGTGGGGGTTAGCGGGGACAGCAAGAGATACGCAGTATTTT.

The rearrangement joins TRBV6-6 to TRBJ2-3; D gene uncertain. Trimming removed 2 bases from V and 6 bases from J, with 6 bases in between. Per germline, CDR1 MNHNY and CDR2 SVGAGI (reference sequence). The CDR3 runs 12 residues. The DNA for the CDR3 is TGTGCCAGCAGTTACCCAGTGGATACGCAGTATTTT. It specifies CASSYPVDTQYF.

The rearrangement joins TRBV5-1 to TRBJ1-1; 7 bases align to TRBD1. V was clipped by 0 bases and J by 6 bases; unmatched bases: 14. CDR3 length: 17 amino acids. Germline V gene lookup returns CDR1 SGHRS and CDR2 YFSETQ. The CDR3 loop reads CASSLVPPQGPPSEAFF. Here the CDR3 DNA reads TGCGCCAGCAGCTTGGTGCCCCCACAGGGGCCCCCGTCTGAAGCTTTCTTT.

This clone appeared once. This chain joins TRBV18 and TRBJ2-7; D is ambiguous. Germline values: CDR1 KGHSH, CDR2 LQKENI. V was pared by 4 bases and J by 5 bases, with 12 bases between. This CDR3 comprises 13 residues. The CDR3 here is CASSHPRPDEQYF. In nucleotides, the CDR3 is TGTGCCAGCTCACACCCGCGGCCCGACGAGCAGTACTTC.

This chain connects TRBV6-5 to TRBJ1-2, with 9 bases that match TRBD1. After removal of 6 bases from V and 6 bases from J, the junction contained 11 bases not matched to a gene. The CDR3 consists of 15 residues. Per the germline V gene, CDR1 is MNHEY and CDR2 is SVGAGI. CDR3 coding DNA: TGTGCCAGCAGGCGACAGGGGGAAGGGGTAGATGGCTACACCTTC. Translated: CASRRQGEGVDGYTF.

The chain carries TRBV7-6 and TRBJ2-7; TRBD1 matches at 9 bases. The V and J ends lost 3 bases and 1 base, in that order; junction bases with no gene match: 1. The CDR3 runs 14 residues. Germline V CDR1 and CDR2: SGHVS, FNYEAQ. The DNA of the CDR3 is TGTGCCAGCAGCTTCGGGACAGGGTCCTACGAGCAGTACTTC. Residues: CASSFGTGSYEQYF. Full variable domain (rest looked up from reference TRBV7-6 and TRBJ2-7): GAGVSQSPRYKVTKRGQDVALRCDPISGHVSLYWYRQALGQGPEFLTYFNYEAQQDKSGLPNDRFSAERPEGSISTLTIQRTEQRDSAMYRCASSFGTGSYEQYFGPGTRLTVT.

V gene TRBV2 combines with J gene TRBJ1-5, with 11 bases fitting TRBD1. Per germline, CDR1 SNHLY and CDR2 FYNNEI. The CDR3 extends over 15 amino acids. V was clipped by 10 bases and J by 6 bases; unmatched bases: 11. The CDR3 nucleotides are TGTGCCAACTACATGGGACAGGGGGTAGGTCAGCCCCAGCATTTT. This gives the protein CANYMGQGVGQPQHF.

The chain is built from TRBV18 and TRBJ2-5, with D possibly being TRBD2 (5 bases). Per germline, CDR1 KGHSH and CDR2 LQKENI. The V end lost 0 bases, the J end lost 5 bases, and 13 bases lay between the germline ends. The CDR3 length is 15 residues. CDR3 in DNA: TGTGCCAGCTCACCACCGTCGCTAGCCAGCGAGACCCAGTACTTC. Translating gives CASSPPSLASETQYF.

The rearrangement joins TRBV7-8 to TRBJ2-7, with a weak D call TRBD1 (6 bases). Trimming removed 4 bases from V and 4 bases from J, with 11 bases in between. The CDR3 loop spans 13 amino acids. The germline V gene has CDR1 SGHVS and CDR2 FQNEAQ. This CDR3 reads CASSSRTVYEQYF. The CDR3 nucleotides read TGTGCCAGCAGCTCCCGGACAGTATACGAGCAGTACTTC.

This clone was recorded a few times. The genes are TRBV27 and TRBJ1-5; D is perhaps TRBD1 (5 bases). This CDR3 has 17 amino acids. CDR1 is MNHEY, CDR2 SMNVEV, per germline (reference sequence). Trimming removed 3 bases from V and 0 bases from J, with 15 bases in between. CDR3 bases: TGTGCCAGCAGTTTGTCCGGGGGTGATAATAGCAATCAGCCCCAGCATTTT. Encoded protein: CASSLSGGDNSNQPQHF.

This clone has just a few counts. This chain joins TRBV30 and TRBJ1-5; D not resolved. Germline-derived CDR1 and CDR2 are GTSNPN and SVGIG (reference sequence). V was cut by 0 bases and J by 11 bases, with 14 bases left in between. This CDR3 has 13 amino acids. The CDR3: CAWSVAARSAQHF. The CDR3 region has the DNA TGTGCCTGGAGTGTAGCGGCGAGATCAGCCCAGCATTTT.

This clone was counted only a few times. The rearrangement joins TRBV19 to TRBJ1-6; a possible D gene is TRBD1 (5 bases). Germline V gene sequence: CDR1 LNHDA, CDR2 SQIVND (reference sequence). This CDR3 region has 12 residues. Trimming pared 7 bases from V and 9 bases from J, leaving 10 bases between. The DNA for the CDR3 is TGTGCCAGTAACTCTGACAGTTCACCCCTCCACTTT. Translated: CASNSDSSPLHF.

This chain uses TRBV12-5 with TRBJ2-1, with TRBD2 matching 11 bases. V trimming: 8 bases; J trimming: 12 bases; junction bases outside the gene matches: 6. This CDR3 comprises 12 residues. Germline V gives CDR1 LGHNT, CDR2 FRNRAP. CDR3 sequence reads: CASLSGGARQFF. As DNA, the CDR3 is TGTGCTAGTCTTAGCGGGGGGGCTCGGCAGTTCTTC.

The gene calls are TRBV25-1 and TRBJ1-3; tentatively, D is TRBD1 (5 bases). The V end lost 1 base, the J end lost 5 bases, and 12 bases lay between the germline ends. In germline, CDR1 is MGHDK, CDR2 SYGVNS. CDR3 length equals 15 residues. The CDR3 spells CASSESRGLRNTIYF. Here the CDR3 DNA reads TGTGCCAGCAGTGAATCAAGGGGTCTAAGAAACACCATATATTTT. The full variable domain, with the rest looked up from reference TRBV25-1 and TRBJ1-3, is EADIYQTPRYLVIGTGKKITLECSQTMGHDKMYWYQQDPGMELHLIHYSYGVNSTEKGDLSSESTVSRIRTEHFPLTLESARPSHTSQYLCASSESRGLRNTIYFGEGSWLTVV.

The rearrangement joins TRBV9 to TRBJ1-1, with 7 nucleotides matching TRBD1. Trimming removed 1 base from V and 2 bases from J; junction bases left unmatched: 23. The length of the CDR3 is 21 residues. Germline assignment: CDR1 SGDLS and CDR2 YYNGEE. CDR3 sequence (DNA): TGTGCCAGCAGCGTACCATCCCTCCGGCAGGGGGATTTAAAGGGAAACACTGAAGCTTTCTTT. Residues: CASSVPSLRQGDLKGNTEAFF.

The chain links TRBV6-4 to TRBJ1-1, with D perhaps TRBD1 (5 bases). Trimming left V 2 bases short and J 3 bases short, with 19 bases between. The CDR3 loop spans 17 amino acids. CDR1 and CDR2 (germline): MRHNA, SNTAGT. The CDR3 is CASSDSFPQGVDTEAFF. Here the CDR3 DNA reads TGTGCCAGCAGTGACAGTTTCCCGCAGGGTGTGGACACTGAAGCTTTCTTT.

The V and J genes are TRBV5-1 and TRBJ2-3, with D maybe TRBD1 (6 bases). Looked up from germline, CDR1 is SGHRS and CDR2 is YFSETQ. V was clipped by 4 bases and J by 0 bases, with 18 bases between them. The CDR3 loop spans 17 amino acids. CDR3 sequence (DNA): TGCGCCAGCAGCCGAGGGGGTTCGGTTAGGAGCACAGATACGCAGTATTTT. It encodes CASSRGGSVRSTDTQYF.

The chain combines TRBV2 with TRBJ2-1; 11 bases line up with TRBD2. Per the germline V gene, CDR1 is SNHLY and CDR2 is FYNNEI. The CDR3 has 16 amino acids. V lost 7 bases and J lost 0; bases outside the gene matches: 5. CDR3: CASITSGGHSYNEQFF. The CDR3, as DNA: TGTGCCAGCATAACTAGCGGGGGCCACTCCTACAATGAGCAGTTCTTC.

The chain links TRBV9 to TRBJ1-6, with a possible D match to TRBD1 (5 bases). The CDR3 has 17 residues. V lost 2 bases to trimming and J lost 3 bases, with 15 bases between them. Germline loops: CDR1 SGDLS, CDR2 YYNGEE. The CDR3 protein is CASSVFSGVNYNSPLHF. In nucleotides, the CDR3 is TGTGCCAGCAGCGTTTTCTCGGGGGTGAACTATAATTCACCCCTCCACTTT.